Listed below are T cell receptor beta chains from one sample, sequenced in a study of blood T cells in healthy people across ages. MiXCR, applied by TCRdb to the 5' RACE reads, yields one record per CDR3 protein. The data hold about 620,000 distinct CDR3 sequences, with 45% to 60% observed a single time. The sample comprised blood. All receptors come from a woman older than 75 in good health. Each CDR3 is given with its conserved first and last residue. D genes are given only for firm matches. Expanded clones are given a class, and other clones once, few, many or no size at all.

j_gene	v_gene	abundance	d_gene	CDR3nt	CDR3aa
TRBJ2-3	TRBV5-1	many	NA	TGCGCCAGCAGCCCTCGTTTAGGAACCACAGATACGCAGTATTTT	CASSPRLGTTDTQYF
TRBJ2-3	TRBV7-9	NA	NA	TGTGCCAGCAGGTCTCAGTATGCGGGTATAGATACGCAGTATTTT	CASRSQYAGIDTQYF
TRBJ2-7	TRBV2	once	TRBD2	TGTGCCAGCGCAGCGGGAGTATGGTACGAGCAGTACTTC	CASAAGVWYEQYF
TRBJ2-3	TRBV5-1	NA	NA	TGCGCCAGCAGCTTAAAACCAGATACGCAGTATTTT	CASSLKPDTQYF
TRBJ1-2	TRBV5-1	few	TRBD1	TGCGCCAGCAGCTGGGGGACAGTTGGCTACACCTTC	CASSWGTVGYTF
TRBJ1-5	TRBV7-2	NA	NA	TGTGCCAGCAGCTTAGCGGGGGGGGCTAATCAGCCCCAGCATTTT	CASSLAGGANQPQHF
TRBJ1-1	TRBV5-1	few	NA	TGCGCCAGCAGCTTTAACGGGGGCGACACTGAAGCTTTCTTT	CASSFNGGDTEAFF
TRBJ2-1	TRBV9	NA	TRBD2	TGTGCCAGCAGCGTAGCTGGGACTAGAGGTGGTGATGAGCAGTTCTTC	CASSVAGTRGGDEQFF
TRBJ1-5	TRBV12-3/TRBV12-4	once	NA	TGTGCCAGCAGCCCGTTGGAGAATCAGCCCCAGCATTTT	CASSPLENQPQHF
TRBJ1-5	TRBV6-5	NA	TRBD1	TGTGCCAGCAGGGGGACAGGGTCTAGCAATCAGCCCCAGCATTTT	CASRGTGSSNQPQHF
TRBJ1-1	TRBV2	many	NA	TGTGCCAGCAGTGAGAACACTGAAGCTTTCTTT	CASSENTEAFF
TRBJ2-1	TRBV3-1	many	NA	TGTGCCAGCAGCCAACTACTAACTCTGACTAGCTCCTACAATGAGCAGTTCTTC	CASSQLLTLTSSYNEQFF
TRBJ2-2	TRBV5-1	few	NA	TGCGCCAGCAGCATCTCTTCCGGGGAGCTGTTTTTT	CASSISSGELFF
TRBJ1-5	TRBV20-1	NA	NA	TGCAGTGCGGCCCGTTTCGATAGCAATCAGCCCCAGCATTTT	CSAARFDSNQPQHF
TRBJ2-7	TRBV6-5	NA	NA	TGTGCCAGCAGTTACGCGCGGGATTGGGGTGAGCAGTACTTC	CASSYARDWGEQYF
TRBJ1-6	TRBV18	NA	TRBD1	TGTGCCAGCTCATCGCCGGGACAGGGTAGGAATTCACCCCTCCACTTT	CASSSPGQGRNSPLHF
TRBJ1-2	TRBV2	once	TRBD1	TGTGCCAGCACCAAAATGGGGACAGACTATGGCTACACCTTC	CASTKMGTDYGYTF
TRBJ2-7	TRBV28	NA	TRBD2	TGTGCCAGTCTAGCGGGAGGTGCCTACGAGCAGTACTTC	CASLAGGAYEQYF
TRBJ2-2	TRBV2	NA	NA	TGTGCCAGCAGAAGTGTCAGGGACACCGGGGAGCTGTTTTTT	CASRSVRDTGELFF
TRBJ2-3	TRBV27	NA	TRBD1	TGTGCCAGCAGGGCACAGGGGGCGATTATTGATACGCAGTATTTT	CASRAQGAIIDTQYF
TRBJ2-1	TRBV2	few	TRBD2	TGTGCCAGCAACGGACTAGCGGGGGACAATGAGCAGTTCTTC	CASNGLAGDNEQFF
TRBJ1-3	TRBV28	NA	NA	TGTGCCAGCACCGAACAGGGAGGTGGAAACACCATATATTTT	CASTEQGGGNTIYF
TRBJ2-7	TRBV5-1	many	TRBD1	TGCGCCAGCAGCACAAAGGGGGCCCCTACGGGCCCTTACGAGCAGTACTTC	CASSTKGAPTGPYEQYF
TRBJ2-7	TRBV24-1	NA	TRBD2	TGTGCCACCAGTGATCCGAGGACTAGCTTCGAGCAGTACTTC	CATSDPRTSFEQYF
TRBJ2-5	TRBV29-1	NA	NA	TGCAGCGTTGTGGGGATTCAAGAGACCCAGTACTTC	CSVVGIQETQYF
TRBJ2-5	TRBV6-2/TRBV6-3	NA	TRBD2	TGTGCCAGCCTACCGCGGGGGGAAATCCAAGAGACCCAGTACTTC	CASLPRGEIQETQYF
TRBJ1-1	TRBV20-1	NA	NA	TGCAGTGCTAGAGGGGCGGGCACTGAAGCTTTCTTT	CSARGAGTEAFF
TRBJ2-3	TRBV20-1	NA	NA	TGCAGTGCTAGAGATCTCAGAGGGCCGGGAACAGATACGCAGTATTTT	CSARDLRGPGTDTQYF
TRBJ2-1	TRBV20-1	NA	TRBD2	TGCAGTGCTAGACCTAGCGGTATCAATGAGCAGTTCTTC	CSARPSGINEQFF
TRBJ1-2	TRBV7-9	NA	TRBD1	TGTGCCAGCAGCTTGACAGGGGAGGAGAACTATGGCTACACCTTC	CASSLTGEENYGYTF
TRBJ2-1	TRBV24-1	NA	TRBD2	TGTGCCACCAGTAAAATAGCGGGGGGTTCCTCCTACAATGATCAGTTCTTC	CATSKIAGGSSYNDQFF
TRBJ2-1	TRBV29-1	NA	TRBD1	TGCAGCGATTCAGGGGGCTACAATGAGCAGTTCTTC	CSDSGGYNEQFF
TRBJ2-2	TRBV4-1	NA	TRBD1	TGCGCCAGCAGCCAGGACAGGGGGCGCTTCACCGGGGAGCTGTTTTTT	CASSQDRGRFTGELFF
TRBJ2-5	TRBV5-1	once	NA	TGCGCCAGCAGCTTGGTGTCAGGGGAAGAGACCCAGTACTTC	CASSLVSGEETQYF
TRBJ2-3	TRBV27	few	TRBD1	TGTGCCAGCAGTCCCCTTAGACAGGGCGATTATGTCCCCACAGATACGCAGTATTTT	CASSPLRQGDYVPTDTQYF
TRBJ1-1	TRBV4-1	few	NA	TGCGCCAGCACCCAGGAACCGATGAACACTGAAGCTTTCTTT	CASTQEPMNTEAFF